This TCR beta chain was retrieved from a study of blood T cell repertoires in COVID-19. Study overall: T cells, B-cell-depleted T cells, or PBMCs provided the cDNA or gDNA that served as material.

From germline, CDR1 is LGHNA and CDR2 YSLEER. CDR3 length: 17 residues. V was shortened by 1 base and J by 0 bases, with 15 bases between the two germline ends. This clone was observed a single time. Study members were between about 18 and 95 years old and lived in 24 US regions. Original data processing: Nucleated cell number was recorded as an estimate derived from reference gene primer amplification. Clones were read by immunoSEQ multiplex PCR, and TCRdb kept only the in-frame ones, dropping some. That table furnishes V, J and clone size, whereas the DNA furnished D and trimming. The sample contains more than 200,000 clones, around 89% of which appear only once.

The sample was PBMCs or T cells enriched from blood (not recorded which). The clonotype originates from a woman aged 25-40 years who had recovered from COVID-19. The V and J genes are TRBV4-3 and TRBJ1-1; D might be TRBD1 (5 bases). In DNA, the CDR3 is TGCGCCAGCAGCCAAGGGGGCAGAGGAGTCATGAACACTGAAGCTTTCTTT. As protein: CASSQGGRGVMNTEAFF.